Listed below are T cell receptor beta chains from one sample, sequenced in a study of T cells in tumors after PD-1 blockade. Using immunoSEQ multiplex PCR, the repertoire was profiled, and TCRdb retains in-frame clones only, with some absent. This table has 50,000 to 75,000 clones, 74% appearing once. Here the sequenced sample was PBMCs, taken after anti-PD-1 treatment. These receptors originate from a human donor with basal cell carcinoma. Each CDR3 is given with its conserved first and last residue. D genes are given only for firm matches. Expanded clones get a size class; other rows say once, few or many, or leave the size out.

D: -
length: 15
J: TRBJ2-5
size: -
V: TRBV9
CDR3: CASSNLVGGQETQYF
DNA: TGTGCCAGCAGCAACCTAGTGGGGGGCCAAGAGACCCAGTACTTC

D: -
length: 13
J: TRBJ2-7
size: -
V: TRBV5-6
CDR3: CASSTGPPYEQYF
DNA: TGTGCCAGCAGCACGGGACCTCCTTACGAGCAGTACTTC

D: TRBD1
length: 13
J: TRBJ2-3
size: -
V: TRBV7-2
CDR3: CASSYRGPDTQYF
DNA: TGTGCCAGCAGCTACAGGGGTCCAGATACGCAGTATTTT

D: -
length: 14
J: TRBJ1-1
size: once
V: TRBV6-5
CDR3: CASGIMTGNTEAFF
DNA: TGTGCCAGCGGGATAATGACAGGAAACACTGAAGCTTTCTTT

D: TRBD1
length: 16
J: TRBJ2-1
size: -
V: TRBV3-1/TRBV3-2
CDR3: CASSPPGGQGWNEQFF
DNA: TGTGCCAGCAGCCCCCCCGGGGGACAGGGTTGGAATGAGCAGTTCTTC

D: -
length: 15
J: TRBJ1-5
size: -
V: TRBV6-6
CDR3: CASSYEELSNQPQHF
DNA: TGTGCCAGCAGTTACGAGGAGTTAAGCAATCAGCCCCAGCATTTT

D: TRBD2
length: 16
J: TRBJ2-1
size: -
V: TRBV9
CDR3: CASSVKKRGGRNEQFF
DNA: TGTGCCAGCAGCGTAAAGAAGCGGGGGGGCCGTAATGAGCAGTTCTTC

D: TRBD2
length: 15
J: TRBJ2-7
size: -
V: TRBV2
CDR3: CASSEALAGPYEQYF
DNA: TGTGCCAGCAGTGAAGCGCTAGCGGGGCCCTACGAGCAGTACTTC

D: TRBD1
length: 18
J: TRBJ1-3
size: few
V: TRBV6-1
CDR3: CASSEASGTGGSGNTIYF
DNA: TGTGCCAGCAGTGAAGCTTCCGGGACAGGGGGCTCTGGAAACACCATATATTTT

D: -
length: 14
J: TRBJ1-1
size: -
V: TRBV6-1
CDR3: CASSESRGDTEAFF
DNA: TGTGCCAGCAGTGAAAGTAGGGGAGACACTGAAGCTTTCTTT

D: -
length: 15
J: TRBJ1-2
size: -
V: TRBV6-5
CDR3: CASSKTGGTEYGYTF
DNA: TGTGCCAGCAGCAAGACCGGTGGCACCGAGTATGGCTACACCTTC

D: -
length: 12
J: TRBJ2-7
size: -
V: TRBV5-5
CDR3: CASSLDFYEQYF
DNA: TGTGCCAGCAGCTTGGACTTCTACGAGCAGTACTTC

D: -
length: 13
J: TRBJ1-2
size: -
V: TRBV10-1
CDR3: CASSDGGLRGYTF
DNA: TGCGCCAGCAGTGACGGGGGGCTTAGAGGCTACACCTTC

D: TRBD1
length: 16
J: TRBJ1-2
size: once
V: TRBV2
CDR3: CASNGQGRYNSYGYTF
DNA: TGTGCCAGCAACGGACAGGGGCGTTACAATTCCTATGGCTACACCTTC

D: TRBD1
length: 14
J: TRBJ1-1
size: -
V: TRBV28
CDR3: CASSLIGQVTEAFF
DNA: TGTGCCAGCAGTTTGATTGGACAGGTCACTGAAGCTTTCTTT

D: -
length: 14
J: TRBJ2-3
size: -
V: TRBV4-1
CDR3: CASSQGGFADTQYF
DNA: TGCGCCAGCAGCCAAGGGGGGTTCGCAGATACGCAGTATTTT

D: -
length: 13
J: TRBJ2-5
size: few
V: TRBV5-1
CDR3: CASSGAGQETQYF
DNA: TGCGCCAGCAGCGGGGCTGGGCAAGAGACCCAGTACTTC

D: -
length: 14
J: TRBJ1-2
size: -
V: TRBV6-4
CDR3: CASSDSARNYGYTF
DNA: TGTGCCAGCAGTGACTCGGCACGGAACTATGGCTACACCTTC

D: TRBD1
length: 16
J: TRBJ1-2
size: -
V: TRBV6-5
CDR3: CASSYSRTGGGYGYTF
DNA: TGTGCCAGCAGTTACTCTAGGACAGGGGGCGGTTATGGCTACACCTTC

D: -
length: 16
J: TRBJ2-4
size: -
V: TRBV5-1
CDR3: CASSLEAAGAKNIQYF
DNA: TGCGCCAGCAGCTTGGAGGCGGCAGGAGCCAAAAACATTCAGTACTTC

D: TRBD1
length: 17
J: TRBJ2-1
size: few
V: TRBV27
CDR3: CASSRSGTGGRTNEQFF
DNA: TGTGCCAGCAGTCGATCCGGGACAGGGGGCCGGACCAATGAGCAGTTCTTC